A single sample is the source of the 6 T cell receptor beta chains below, sequenced in a study of blood T cell repertoires in COVID-19. Generated by immunoSEQ multiplex PCR, the TCRdb table keeps only in-frame clones and is missing some. The sample has approximately 300,000 clones; 85% to 90% are singletons. Input material: PBMCs or T cells enriched from blood (not recorded which). These receptors were obtained from a man aged 25-45 years who had recovered from COVID-19.

This clone has a handful of counts. The genes are TRBV27 and TRBJ2-3; 8 bases match TRBD1. Germline CDR1 and CDR2: MNHEY and SMNVEV (reference sequence). The trim removed 4 bases at V and 2 bases at J, leaving 8 bases unmatched. The CDR3 covers 16 residues. The CDR3 DNA sequence: TGTGCCAGCAGTTACTCAGGGGGCGGGTTCACAGATACGCAGTATTTT. Translating gives CASSYSGGGFTDTQYF.

This clone was counted once. The J gene is TRBJ2-3, the V gene TRBV2, with 7 bases matching TRBD2. Germline loops: CDR1 SNHLY, CDR2 FYNNEI. Losses at the gene ends were 2 bases for V and 4 bases for J; bases not matched to a gene: 9. This CDR3 has 16 residues. The CDR3 reads CASSEWGPAGADTQYF. DNA of the CDR3: TGTGCCAGCAGTGAATGGGGCCCCGCGGGAGCAGATACGCAGTATTTT.

The rearrangement links TRBV2 to TRBJ2-4; 15 bases are a match to TRBD2. Germline V gene sequence: CDR1 SNHLY, CDR2 FYNNEI. V lost 7 bases to trimming and J lost 0 bases; unmatched junction nucleotides: 13. This CDR3 has 20 residues. This CDR3 reads CASNTGLAGGPPLAKNIQYF. The CDR3 nucleotides are TGTGCCAGCAATACGGGACTAGCGGGGGGTCCACCCTTAGCCAAAAACATTCAGTACTTC. The full variable domain, rest sourced from reference TRBV2 and TRBJ2-4, is EPEVTQTPSHQVTQMGQEVILRCVPISNHLYFYWYRQILGQKVEFLVSFYNNEISEKSEIFDDQFSVERPDGSNFTLKIRSTKLEDSAMYFCASNTGLAGGPPLAKNIQYFGAGTRLSVL.

This chain joins TRBV6-5 and TRBJ1-1; possible D gene TRBD1, 5 bases. Trimming left V 0 bases short and J 0 bases short, with 11 bases between. The CDR3 length is 16 residues. Looked up from germline, CDR1 is MNHEY and CDR2 is SVGAGI. The CDR3 reads CASSYSWGGMNTEAFF. CDR3 bases: TGTGCCAGCAGTTACTCTTGGGGCGGGATGAACACTGAAGCTTTCTTT.

The chain has TRBV3-1 (or the pseudogene TRBV3-2) and TRBJ1-5; possibly TRBD1 for D (5 bases). Between the trimmed V and J ends, which lost 1 base and 0 bases, there was a span of 10 bases. The CDR3 is 16 residues long. CDR1 is LGHDT, CDR2 YNNKEL, per germline (reference sequence). For the CDR3, the DNA is TGTGCCAGCAGCCAAGGTGGACACTTTAGCAATCAGCCCCAGCATTTT. It yields the protein CASSQGGHFSNQPQHF.

The genes are TRBV21-1 and TRBJ2-7; TRBD2, the table's D call, lacks a check against the DNA. TRBV21-1 is noted as a pseudogene. This CDR3 comprises 12 residues. CDR3 in amino acids: CASSEGSYEQYF. Here the CDR3 DNA reads TGTGCCAGCAGCGAGGGATCCTACGAGCAGTACTTC.